A selection of T cell receptor beta chains follows, all from one sample in a study of shared clonotypes between healthy human individuals. The assay was immunoSEQ multiplex PCR, and TCRdb's table has in-frame clones only and misses some. In the table there are around 440,000 clones, approximately 80% of which are singletons. Input material: PBMCs. The receptors come from a woman in her forties in good health. Some clones in this sample may be carry-over from other donors' samples. Each CDR3 is given with its conserved first and last residue. A D gene is named only where the DNA matches it firmly. Rows give clone size only sometimes, using once, few, many, or a class for an expanded clone.

>TRBV5-1|TRBD1|TRBJ1-1|few
TGCGCCAGCACGTCACGACAGGGTTGGACTGAAGCTTTCTTT
CASTSRQGWTEAFF
>TRBV27|-|TRBJ2-7|-
TGTGCCAGCAGCCCCCCGGGAGGGGGCCCCGAGCAGTACTTC
CASSPPGGGPEQYF
>TRBV5-1|TRBD1|TRBJ2-6|-
TGCGCCAGCAGGTTCGCCGTGGGACAGGGGCCGTCAGGGGCCAACGTCCTGACTTTC
CASRFAVGQGPSGANVLTF
>TRBV7-3|TRBD1|TRBJ1-1|-
TGTGCCAGCAGACTAACAGGGGGCGGGGACACTGAAGCTTTCTTT
CASRLTGGGDTEAFF
>TRBV30|-|TRBJ1-6|few
TGTGCCTGGAGCCCAAGAGGGGTCAATAATTCACCCCTCCACTTT
CAWSPRGVNNSPLHF
>TRBV29-1|-|TRBJ1-2|-
TGCAGCGTTGTCAGGGGTGGTGGCTACACCTTC
CSVVRGGGYTF
>TRBV10-2|TRBD2|TRBJ2-1|-
TGCGCCAGCAGTGAGCTAGCGGCCTACAATGAGCAGTTCTTC
CASSELAAYNEQFF
>TRBV21-1|-|TRBJ1-4|-
TGTGCCAGCAGCAAACAGGGAACTAATGAAAAACTGTTTTTT
CASSKQGTNEKLFF
>TRBV18|-|TRBJ2-5|-
TGTGCCAGCTCACCAGGCAGGGCCCGAGAGACCCAGTACTTC
CASSPGRARETQYF
>TRBV29-1|TRBD1|TRBJ2-4|many
TGCAGCGTTGTCAGGGGACAGGGGACGGCCAAAAACATTCAGTACTTC
CSVVRGQGTAKNIQYF
>TRBV30|-|TRBJ1-5|-
TGTGCCCACAATGGAGAGGGAATAGGACGGGGCAATCAGCCCCAGCATTTT
CAHNGEGIGRGNQPQHF
>TRBV7-2|TRBD2|TRBJ2-5|-
TGTGCCAGCAGCTTAGGACTAGCGGGAGTGCTGGAGACCCAGTACTTC
CASSLGLAGVLETQYF
>TRBV10-3|TRBD1|TRBJ2-5|once
TGTGCCATCAGTGAGTTACAGGGGCCCCAAGAGACCCAGTACTTC
CAISELQGPQETQYF
>TRBV19|-|TRBJ1-5|-
TGTGCCAGTACCACGACAGAGTATAATCAGCCCCAGCATTTT
CASTTTEYNQPQHF
>TRBV7-9|TRBD2|TRBJ2-2|-
TGTGCCAGCGATAGAGGGGCTAGCGGGCCTCTCGGGTTCGGGGAGCTGTTTTTT
CASDRGASGPLGFGELFF
>TRBV14|-|TRBJ1-1|-
TGTGCCAGCAGCCAAGAGTTTAGGAACACTGAAGCTTTCTTT
CASSQEFRNTEAFF
>TRBV5-1|-|TRBJ2-7|few
TGCGCCAGCAGCTTGGAGGCGTTCCCCTACGAGCAGTACTTC
CASSLEAFPYEQYF
>TRBV27|-|TRBJ2-2|-
TGTGCCAGCCGGAAGATGGGGACACACACCGGGGAGCTGTTTTTT
CASRKMGTHTGELFF
>TRBV7-9|-|TRBJ1-1|once
TGTGCCAGCAGCTCTTTAGGGGGAGGCTCTGAAGCTTTCTTT
CASSSLGGGSEAFF
>TRBV7-3|TRBD1|TRBJ1-2|-
TGTGCCAGCAGCCAGGGGGCATCCACTAACTATGGCTACACCTTC
CASSQGASTNYGYTF
>TRBV29-1|TRBD2|TRBJ2-1|-
TGCAGCGTTCCAGCGGGAGGGCTCAATGAGCAGTTCTTC
CSVPAGGLNEQFF
>TRBV5-1|-|TRBJ2-7|-
TGCGCCAGCAGCTTGGCCGGCTCCGAGCAGTACTTC
CASSLAGSEQYF
>TRBV6-6|TRBD2|TRBJ2-7|-
TGTGCCAGCAGGCCGACTAGCGACCTTTACGAGCAGTACTTC
CASRPTSDLYEQYF
>TRBV7-9|TRBD1|TRBJ1-2|-
TGTGCCAGCAGCTTAGGCCGGGACAGACTTAACTATGGCTACACCTTC
CASSLGRDRLNYGYTF
>TRBV15|-|TRBJ1-3|-
TGTGCCACCAGCAGAGATAGGGGGTTCTCTGGAAACACCATATATTTT
CATSRDRGFSGNTIYF
>TRBV28|-|TRBJ2-1|-
TGTGCCAGCAATCAGAGGACACGGACGTACAATGAGCAGTTCTTC
CASNQRTRTYNEQFF
>TRBV19|TRBD2|TRBJ2-1|-
TGTGCCAGTAGGCCGGGACTAGCGGTTTACAATGAGCAGTTCTTC
CASRPGLAVYNEQFF
>TRBV16|TRBD1|TRBJ2-1|-
TGTGCCAGCAGCCTCGATACGACCACAGGGGCTGAGCAGTTCTTC
CASSLDTTTGAEQFF
>TRBV28|TRBD1|TRBJ1-5|few
TGTGCCAGCAACTTGGGCCTCGCCGGGACAGGGCGGAGAGAGCCCCAGCATTTT
CASNLGLAGTGRREPQHF
>TRBV7-9|-|TRBJ2-2|many
TGTGCCAGCAGCTTATACGGACTACGGAACACCGGGGAGCTGTTTTTT
CASSLYGLRNTGELFF
>TRBV28|-|TRBJ1-5|-
TGTGCCAGCATTGAGAGAGGGCAGCCCCAGCATTTT
CASIERGQPQHF
>TRBV30|-|TRBJ1-4|once
TGTGCCTGGACGAAAGGGGGGTCTAATGAAAAACTGTTTTTT
CAWTKGGSNEKLFF
>TRBV5-1|-|TRBJ2-3|-
TGCGCCAGCAGCTTGGGGGTCGCAGATACGCAGTATTTT
CASSLGVADTQYF
>TRBV19|-|TRBJ2-7|once
TGTGCCAGTTCCGGGACGGTATCCTACGAGCAGTACTTC
CASSGTVSYEQYF
>TRBV29-1|TRBD2|TRBJ2-6|-
TGCAGCGTTGACGGGGGGGCTGGGGCCAACGTCCTGACTTTC
CSVDGGAGANVLTF
>TRBV18|-|TRBJ2-5|-
TGTGCCAGCTCACCATGGGGCATCCGAGAGACCCAGTACTTC
CASSPWGIRETQYF
>TRBV7-6|-|TRBJ2-3|-
TGTGCCAGCAGCTTAGATAACAGAGCAGCAGATACGCAGTATTTT
CASSLDNRAADTQYF
>TRBV9|-|TRBJ1-5|-
TGTGCCAGCAGCGGAGGGGGGGTCAATCAGCCCCAGCATTTT
CASSGGGVNQPQHF
>TRBV15|TRBD2|TRBJ2-1|-
TGTGCCACCAGCACTGCCTTGGCGGGAGGGCGGAATGAGCAGTTCTTC
CATSTALAGGRNEQFF
>TRBV11-3|-|TRBJ1-1|-
TGTGCCAGCAGCTTAGGATCGAACACTGAAGCTTTCTTT
CASSLGSNTEAFF
>TRBV13|-|TRBJ1-4|-
TGTGCCAGCAACTACCGGGACCGCTCTAATGAAAAACTGTTTTTT
CASNYRDRSNEKLFF
>TRBV9|-|TRBJ2-3|-
TGTGCCAGCAGCGTAGGTGGCGGGAGCACAGATACGCAGTATTTT
CASSVGGGSTDTQYF
>TRBV7-2|TRBD1|TRBJ1-5|-
TGTGCCAGCAGCTCCCGAGGAGGACAGGCATTTGGCAATCAGCCCCAGCATTTT
CASSSRGGQAFGNQPQHF
>TRBV16|-|TRBJ2-2|-
TGTGCCAGCAGCCTTCCAGCGAACACCGGGGAGCTGTTTTTT
CASSLPANTGELFF
>TRBV25-1|-|TRBJ2-1|once
TGTGCCAGCAGTGATAGGACCGTAGACAATGAGCAGTTCTTC
CASSDRTVDNEQFF